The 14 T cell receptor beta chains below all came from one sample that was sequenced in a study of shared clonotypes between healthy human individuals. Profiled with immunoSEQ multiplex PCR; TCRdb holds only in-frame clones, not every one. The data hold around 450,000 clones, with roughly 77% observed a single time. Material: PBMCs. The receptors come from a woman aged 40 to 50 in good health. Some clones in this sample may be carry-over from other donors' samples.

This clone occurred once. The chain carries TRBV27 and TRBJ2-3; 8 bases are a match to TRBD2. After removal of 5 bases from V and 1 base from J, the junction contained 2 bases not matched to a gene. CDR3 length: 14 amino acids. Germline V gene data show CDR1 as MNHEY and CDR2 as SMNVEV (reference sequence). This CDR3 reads CASSPAGGTDTQYF. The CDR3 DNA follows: TGTGCCAGCAGTCCAGCGGGAGGCACAGATACGCAGTATTTT.

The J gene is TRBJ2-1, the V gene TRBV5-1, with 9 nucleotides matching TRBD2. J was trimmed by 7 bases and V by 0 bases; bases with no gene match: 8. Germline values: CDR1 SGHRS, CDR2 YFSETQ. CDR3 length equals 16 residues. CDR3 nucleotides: TGCGCCAGCAGCTTGGAGGCGGGAGGGACGTGGAATGAGCAGTTCTTC. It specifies CASSLEAGGTWNEQFF.

The CDR3, as DNA: TGTGCCATCAGTGAGTCAACAGGCGGAACGACCTACAATGAGCAGTTCTTC. The encoded protein is CAISESTGGTTYNEQFF. The chain employs TRBV10-3 and TRBJ2-1; D possibly corresponds to TRBD1 (5 bases). CDR1 and CDR2 (germline): ENHRY, SYGVKD. The CDR3 is 17 amino acids. The V and J ends lost 0 bases and 2 bases respectively, with 14 bases between them.

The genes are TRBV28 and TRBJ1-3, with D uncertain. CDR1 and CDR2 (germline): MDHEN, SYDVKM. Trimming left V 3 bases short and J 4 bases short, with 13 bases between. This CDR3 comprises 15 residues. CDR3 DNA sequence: TGTGCCAGCAGTTTTTTTCTCGGCAGGGGAAACACCATATATTTT. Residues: CASSFFLGRGNTIYF.

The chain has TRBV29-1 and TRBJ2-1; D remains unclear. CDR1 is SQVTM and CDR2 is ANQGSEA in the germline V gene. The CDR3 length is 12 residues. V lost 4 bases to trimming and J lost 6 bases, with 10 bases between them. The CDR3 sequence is CSVGPTGNEQFF. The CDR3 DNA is TGCAGCGTTGGGCCTACGGGCAATGAGCAGTTCTTC.

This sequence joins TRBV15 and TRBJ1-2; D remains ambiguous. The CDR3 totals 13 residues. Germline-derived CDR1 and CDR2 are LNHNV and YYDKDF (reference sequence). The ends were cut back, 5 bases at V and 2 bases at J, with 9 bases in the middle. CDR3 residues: CATSGLGNYGYTF. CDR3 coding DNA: TGTGCCACCAGCGGTCTGGGCAACTATGGCTACACCTTC.

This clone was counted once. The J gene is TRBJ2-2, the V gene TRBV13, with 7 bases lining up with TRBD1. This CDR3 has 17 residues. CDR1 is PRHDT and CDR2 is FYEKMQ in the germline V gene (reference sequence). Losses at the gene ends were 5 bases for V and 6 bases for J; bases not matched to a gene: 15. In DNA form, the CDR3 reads TGTGCCAGCAGCCCACCGAGAACGCGACAGGGTGCCGGGGAGCTGTTTTTT. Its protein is CASSPPRTRQGAGELFF.

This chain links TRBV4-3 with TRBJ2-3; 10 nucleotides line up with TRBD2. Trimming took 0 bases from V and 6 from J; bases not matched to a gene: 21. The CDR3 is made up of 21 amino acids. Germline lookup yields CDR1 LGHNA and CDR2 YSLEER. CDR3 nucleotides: TGCGCCAGCAGCCAAGAGAAGCGGGAGGGCCTCCCTCGGAGGGCCTCCGATACGCAGTATTTT. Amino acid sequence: CASSQEKREGLPRRASDTQYF.

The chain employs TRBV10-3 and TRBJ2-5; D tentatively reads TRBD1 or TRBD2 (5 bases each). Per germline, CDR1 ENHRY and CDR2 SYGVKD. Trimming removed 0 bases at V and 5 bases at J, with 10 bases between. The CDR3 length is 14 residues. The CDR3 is CAISESMGEETQYF. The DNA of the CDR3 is TGTGCCATCAGTGAGTCGATGGGGGAGGAGACCCAGTACTTC.

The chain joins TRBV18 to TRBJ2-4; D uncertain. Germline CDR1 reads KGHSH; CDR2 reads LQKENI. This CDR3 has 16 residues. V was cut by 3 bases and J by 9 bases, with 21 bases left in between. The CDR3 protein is CASSPPNLRPASIQYF. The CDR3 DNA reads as TGTGCCAGCTCACCGCCCAATTTACGACCGGCCAGCATTCAGTACTTC.

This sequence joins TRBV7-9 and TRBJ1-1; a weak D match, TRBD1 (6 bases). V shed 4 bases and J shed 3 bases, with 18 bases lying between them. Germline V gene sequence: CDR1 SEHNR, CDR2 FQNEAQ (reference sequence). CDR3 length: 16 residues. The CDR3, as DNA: TGTGCCAGCAGCTCTTATACAGGGAGACGGCACACTGAAGCTTTCTTT. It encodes CASSSYTGRRHTEAFF.

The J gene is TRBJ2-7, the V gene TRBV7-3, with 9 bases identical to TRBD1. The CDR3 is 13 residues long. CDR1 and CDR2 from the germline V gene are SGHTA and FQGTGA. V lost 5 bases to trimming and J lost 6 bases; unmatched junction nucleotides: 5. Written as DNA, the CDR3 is TGTGCCAGCAGCCGGGACAGGGAGGGCGAGCAGTACTTC. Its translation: CASSRDREGEQYF.

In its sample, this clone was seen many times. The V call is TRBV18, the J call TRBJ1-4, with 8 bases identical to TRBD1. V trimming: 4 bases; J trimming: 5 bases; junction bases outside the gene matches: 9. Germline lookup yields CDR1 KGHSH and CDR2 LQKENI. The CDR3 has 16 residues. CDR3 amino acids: CASSHGLGQVNEKLFF. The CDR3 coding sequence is TGTGCCAGCTCACATGGGTTGGGACAGGTAAATGAAAAACTGTTTTTT. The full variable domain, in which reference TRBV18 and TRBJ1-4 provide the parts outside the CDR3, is NAGVMQNPRHLVRRRGQEARLRCSPMKGHSHVYWYRQLPEEGLKFMVYLQKENIIDESGMPKERFSAEFPKEGPSILRIQQVVRGDSAAYFCASSHGLGQVNEKLFFGSGTQLSVL.

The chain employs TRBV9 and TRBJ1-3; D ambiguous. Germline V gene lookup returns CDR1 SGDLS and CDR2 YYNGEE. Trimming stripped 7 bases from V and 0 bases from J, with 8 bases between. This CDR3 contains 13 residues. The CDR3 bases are TGTGCCAGCTCGGGCGGCTCTGGAAACACCATATATTTT. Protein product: CASSGGSGNTIYF.